This T cell receptor beta chain was sequenced in a study of cytomegalovirus exposure and HLA in healthy donors. General study points: TCR beta V segments were, for the most part, productive about 87% or about 30% of the time in an earlier analysis. Published work reported that the classifier diagnosed cytomegalovirus status with high specificity and sensitivity.

The PCR had 60 Vbeta and 13 Jbeta primers. The method was immunoSEQ multiplex PCR; TCRdb's version includes in-frame clones alone and lacks a portion of them. The sample shows about 150,000 clones, over 65% of them seen only once. Trimming took 5 bases from V and 6 from J, leaving 14 bases between them. This CDR3 region has 14 residues. Germline CDR1 PRHDT, CDR2 FYEKMQ (reference sequence). All the people who gave samples were healthy bone marrow donors. This clone was picked up a small number of times. The antigen remains undetermined. The chain recombines TRBV13 with TRBJ1-5, with D maybe TRBD1 (5 bases). This receptor was identified in a man aged 25 to 40 in good health and CMV-seronegative. Sequenced material: PBMCs. The CDR3 DNA reads TGTGCCAGCAGCCGCCAGGGAGGCGGTCAGCCCCAGCATTTT. This encodes CASSRQGGGQPQHF.